This passage covers 30 T cell receptor beta chains from one sample sequenced in a study of response to subunit inactivated influenza vaccine. One entry per CDR3 protein, called by TCRdb with MiXCR from the RT-PCR reads. The sample consists of approximately 520,000 distinct CDR3 sequences, 15% to 20% of them appearing once. The material was CD4+ T cells sorted from PBMCs, obtained roughly 24 months after vaccination. These TCRs come from a man aged 45-69 years who received an inactivated influenza vaccine.

There are a few counts of this clonotype. V is TRBV2 and J is TRBJ2-7, with 11 bases matching TRBD2. Trimming at V came to 8 bases and at J to 3 bases, leaving 6 bases not matched to a gene. This CDR3 region has 14 residues. Germline V gene data show CDR1 as SNHLY and CDR2 as FYNNEI. This CDR3 reads CASHRLAGNYEQYF. The CDR3, as DNA: TGTGCCAGCCATAGACTAGCGGGGAACTACGAGCAGTACTTC.

The chain employs TRBV29-1 and TRBJ2-7; D is unclear. The V end was cut by 4 bases, the J end by 3 bases, with 13 bases between. The CDR3 sequence is 13 residues long. The germline gives CDR1 SQVTM, CDR2 ANQGSEA. This chain's CDR3 is CSVVPGTFYEQYF. The CDR3 DNA reads as TGCAGCGTTGTCCCGGGCACCTTCTACGAGCAGTACTTC.

V gene TRBV11-1 combines with J gene TRBJ2-1, with no clear D. The germline gives CDR1 SGHAT, CDR2 FQDESV (reference sequence). V was trimmed by 1 base and J by 5 bases, leaving 21 bases between them. This CDR3 comprises 18 residues. The CDR3 DNA reads as TGTGCCAGCAGCTTAGAGACCTATTCCCGAATAAGACACAATGAGCAGTTCTTC. Residues: CASSLETYSRIRHNEQFF. Full variable domain (outside the CDR3, taken from reference TRBV11-1 and TRBJ2-1): EAEVAQSPRYKITEKSQAVAFWCDPISGHATLYWYRQILGQGPELLVQFQDESVVDDSQLPKDRFSAERLKGVDSTLKIQPAELGDSAMYLCASSLETYSRIRHNEQFFGPGTRLTVL.

The chain couples TRBV9 to TRBJ2-1; TRBD2 agrees at 11 bases. V gave up 0 bases and J gave up 3 bases; unmatched junction bases: 2. Germline lookup yields CDR1 SGDLS and CDR2 YYNGEE. This CDR3 is 16 amino acids long. DNA of the CDR3: TGTGCCAGCAGCGTAGCTAGCGGGAGGCACTACAATGAGCAGTTCTTC. Its translation is CASSVASGRHYNEQFF.

The chain employs TRBV4-3 and TRBJ2-4; TRBD2 agrees at 10 bases. Germline V gene lookup returns CDR1 LGHNA and CDR2 YSLEER. With 2 bases clipped from V and 7 bases from J, the junction kept 8 bases outside the gene matches. The CDR3 contains 16 residues. The CDR3 DNA reads as TGCGCCAGCAGCCAAAGGCTAGCGGGAGATTGGAACATTCAGTACTTC. Amino acids: CASSQRLAGDWNIQYF.

There are a few counts of this clonotype. The chain recombines TRBV24-1 with TRBJ2-3; D is possibly TRBD2 (6 bases). This CDR3 is 15 amino acids long. Germline V lookup: CDR1 KGHDR, CDR2 SFDVKD. The V end was cut by 5 bases, the J end by 3 bases, with 14 bases between. CDR3 nucleotides: TGTGCCACCAGTGTTCCGGGAGAAGGGACAGATACGCAGTATTTT. Amino acid sequence: CATSVPGEGTDTQYF.

The chain joins TRBV14 to TRBJ1-2; 9 positions match TRBD1. The germline gives CDR1 SGHDN, CDR2 FVKESK. The CDR3 totals 16 residues. J was trimmed by 7 bases and V by 1 base; bases with no gene match: 10. The CDR3 DNA is TGTGCCAGCAGCCAAGTCGCGGGTACAGGGGGCGCTGGCTACACCTTC. Translating it yields CASSQVAGTGGAGYTF.

The chain has TRBV27 and TRBJ2-5, with 7 bases identical to TRBD2. The V gene's germline CDR1 is MNHEY and CDR2 SMNVEV (reference sequence). This CDR3 is built from 15 residues. The J segment lost 5 bases and the V segment lost 4 bases, leaving 10 bases of the junction unmatched. CDR3: CASSSGAGRDETQYF. CDR3 in DNA: TGTGCCAGCAGTTCTGGAGCGGGGAGGGATGAGACCCAGTACTTC.

This clonotype was detected a few times. This chain links TRBV28 with TRBJ2-1; the D gene is possibly TRBD2 (5 bases). The CDR3 contains 15 residues. The V and J ends lost 1 base and 8 bases respectively, with 15 bases between them. CDR1 is MDHEN, CDR2 SYDVKM, per germline. In DNA form, the CDR3 reads TGTGCCAGCAGTTTATCTGATTGGGAGTTGGATGAGCAGTTCTTC. Amino acids: CASSLSDWELDEQFF.

There are a few counts of this clonotype. The genes are TRBV28 and TRBJ1-1; the match to TRBD1 covers 8 bases. The ends lost 2 bases at V and 7 bases at J; junction bases unmatched: 21. CDR1 and CDR2 from the germline V gene are MDHEN and SYDVKM. The CDR3 has 19 amino acids. The CDR3 here is CASSLAPKTFLTGGSEAFF. The CDR3 DNA sequence: TGTGCCAGCAGTTTAGCCCCTAAAACATTCCTTACAGGGGGAAGTGAAGCTTTCTTT. The full variable domain, in which reference TRBV28 and TRBJ1-1 provide the parts outside the CDR3, is DVKVTQSSRYLVKRTGEKVFLECVQDMDHENMFWYRQDPGLGLRLIYFSYDVKMKEKGDIPEGYSVSREKKERFSLILESASTNQTSMYLCASSLAPKTFLTGGSEAFFGQGTRLTVV.

The V call is TRBV7-2, the J call TRBJ1-6, with D unclear. Germline V CDR1 and CDR2: SGHTA, FQGNSA. V was clipped by 1 base and J by 10 bases, with 8 bases between them. The CDR3 totals 13 residues. The CDR3 bases are TGTGCCAGCAGCTTAGTAGGAACCTCACCCCTCCACTTT. Protein: CASSLVGTSPLHF.

The genes are TRBV12-3 or TRBV12-4 and TRBJ1-1; maybe TRBD1 (6 bases). The CDR3 is 14 residues long. V lost 5 bases to trimming and J lost 0 bases, with 10 bases between them. CDR3 nucleotide sequence: TGTGCCAGCAGTCAGGGGACGATGAACACTGAAGCTTTCTTT. This codes for CASSQGTMNTEAFF.

This clonotype was recorded many times. CDR3 amino acids: CASSSSQSSYNEQFF. The CDR3, as DNA: TGCGCCAGCAGCTCGTCCCAAAGCTCCTACAATGAGCAGTTCTTC. This chain joins TRBV5-1 and TRBJ2-1; unclear D gene. The ends were cut back, 3 bases at V and 0 bases at J, with 10 bases in the middle. This CDR3 has 15 residues. Germline V gene data show CDR1 as SGHRS and CDR2 as YFSETQ. The whole variable domain, remainder taken from reference TRBV5-1 and TRBJ2-1, is KAGVTQTPRYLIKTRGQQVTLSCSPISGHRSVSWYQQTPGQGLQFLFEYFSETQRNKGNFPGRFSGRQFSNSRSEMNVSTLELGDSALYLCASSSSQSSYNEQFFGPGTRLTVL.

The gene calls are TRBV28 and TRBJ2-3, with D perhaps matching TRBD1 (6 bases). Germline assignment: CDR1 MDHEN and CDR2 SYDVKM. V was clipped by 6 bases and J by 6 bases, with 16 bases between them. The CDR3 runs 14 residues. The CDR3: CASRLTRGGDTQYF. For the CDR3, the DNA is TGTGCCAGCAGACTGACCAGGGGCGGGGATACGCAGTATTTT. Full variable domain (missing parts from reference TRBV28 and TRBJ2-3): DVKVTQSSRYLVKRTGEKVFLECVQDMDHENMFWYRQDPGLGLRLIYFSYDVKMKEKGDIPEGYSVSREKKERFSLILESASTNQTSMYLCASRLTRGGDTQYFGPGTRLTVL.

This clonotype was picked up a small number of times. The chain joins TRBV7-2 to TRBJ1-6, with 7 nucleotides matching TRBD1. The CDR3 length is 15 residues. Germline V CDR1 and CDR2: SGHTA, FQGNSA. V shed 1 base, J shed 14 bases, and the junction held 11 bases outside the gene matches. CDR3 loop: CASSLGPQGIGTLHF. DNA for the CDR3: TGTGCCAGCAGCTTAGGTCCACAGGGGATAGGGACCCTCCACTTT.

Ten or more counts support this clonotype. The chain has TRBV29-1 and TRBJ2-5; D is ambiguous. There are 12 residues in the CDR3. The germline gives CDR1 SQVTM, CDR2 ANQGSEA. V lost 6 bases and J lost 1, with 9 bases in between. CDR3 sequence reads: CSVMFGQETQYF. DNA for the CDR3: TGCAGCGTGATGTTTGGCCAAGAGACCCAGTACTTC.

This rearrangement joins TRBV28 to TRBJ2-4; 8 bases are a match to TRBD1. Germline V lookup: CDR1 MDHEN, CDR2 SYDVKM. V gave up 5 bases and J gave up 0 bases; unmatched junction bases: 9. There are 17 residues in the CDR3. The CDR3 DNA is TGTGCCAGCAGTCGGACAGGGATTCAATTAGCCAAAAACATTCAGTACTTC. Translated, it gives CASSRTGIQLAKNIQYF.

This clonotype occurred many times. The gene calls are TRBV12-3 or TRBV12-4 and TRBJ1-1; no clear D. The CDR3 contains 15 residues. Trimming removed 5 bases from V and 1 base from J, with 14 bases in between. CDR3 region: CASSPSGFPNTEAFF. The DNA of the CDR3 is TGTGCCAGCAGTCCATCGGGCTTCCCGAACACTGAAGCTTTCTTT.

This clonotype was picked up many times. This rearrangement joins TRBV6-2 or TRBV6-3 to TRBJ1-2; no firm D call. The germline CDR1 and CDR2 sequences are MNHEY and SVGEGT. Trimming removed 7 bases from V and 3 bases from J, with 15 bases in between. The CDR3 loop spans 14 amino acids. The CDR3 loop is CASTLRTDYYGYTF. The CDR3 bases are TGTGCCAGCACTCTTAGGACCGACTACTATGGCTACACCTTC.

This clonotype turned up a few times. The rearrangement joins TRBV12-3 or TRBV12-4 to TRBJ2-5, with no clear D. The CDR3 has 13 amino acids. Between the trimmed V and J ends, which lost 6 bases and 2 bases, there was a span of 10 bases. CDR3 nucleotide sequence: TGTGCCAGCAGCCTCATGGGACAAGAGACCCAGTACTTC. It specifies CASSLMGQETQYF.

The table lists this clonotype with a few counts. The genes are TRBV28 and TRBJ1-1; D remains unclear. This CDR3 is built from 11 residues. Germline V gene data show CDR1 as MDHEN and CDR2 as SYDVKM. Trimming stripped 5 bases from V and 5 bases from J, with 6 bases between. CDR3 in DNA: TGTGCCAGCAGTAGATATACTGAAGCTTTCTTT. Amino acid sequence: CASSRYTEAFF.

The J gene is TRBJ1-1, the V gene TRBV10-3, with D unresolved. The germline V and J ends were trimmed by 0 bases and 1 base, with 9 bases remaining between them. The CDR3 consists of 15 residues. From germline, CDR1 is ENHRY and CDR2 SYGVKD. CDR3 DNA: TGTGCCATCAGTGAGTCTTTGGCCTCGAACACTGAAGCTTTCTTT. Protein: CAISESLASNTEAFF.

The rearrangement uses TRBV7-8 and TRBJ1-2, with a weak D call TRBD1 (5 bases). V gave up 3 bases and J gave up 4 bases, with 18 bases separating them. The germline gives CDR1 SGHVS, CDR2 FQNEAQ. This CDR3 spans 16 amino acids. The CDR3 protein is CASSFTSFDSRYGYTF. CDR3 nucleotides: TGTGCCAGCAGCTTCACCTCTTTCGACAGTCGCTATGGCTACACCTTC.

A few counts support this clonotype. V gene TRBV5-1 combines with J gene TRBJ2-2; D is unresolved. Germline values: CDR1 SGHRS, CDR2 YFSETQ. This CDR3 region has 14 residues. Deletions cut 4 bases from V and 6 bases from J, with 13 bases between. CDR3 nucleotide sequence: TGCGCCAGCAGCCTGCCAGAAGGGTCCGGGGAGCTGTTTTTT. Its protein product is CASSLPEGSGELFF.

The J gene is TRBJ2-2, the V gene TRBV28; 7 bases agree with TRBD1. J was trimmed by 2 bases and V by 8 bases; bases with no gene match: 5. The CDR3 contains 14 residues. Per the germline V gene, CDR1 is MDHEN and CDR2 is SYDVKM. CDR3 in amino acids: CASQGVGNTGELFF. CDR3 DNA: TGTGCCAGCCAGGGGGTCGGTAACACCGGGGAGCTGTTTTTT.

The chain uses TRBV7-3 and TRBJ1-5; D perhaps matches TRBD1 (6 bases). The CDR3 is made up of 15 amino acids. Germline loops: CDR1 SGHTA, CDR2 FQGTGA. Trimming took 2 bases from V and 6 from J, leaving 14 bases between them. The CDR3: CASSLRAGDTQPQHF. The CDR3 nucleotides are TGTGCCAGCAGCTTACGGGCGGGGGACACTCAGCCCCAGCATTTT.

This clonotype turned up a few times. The chain employs TRBV7-2 and TRBJ1-5, with a tentative D call TRBD1 (6 bases). Germline V gives CDR1 SGHTA, CDR2 FQGNSA. V gave up 5 bases and J gave up 1 base, with 12 bases separating them. The CDR3 contains 15 residues. The CDR3 nucleotides are TGTGCCAGCAGCCAACAGGGACTGAGCAATCAGCCCCAGCATTTT. It is translated as CASSQQGLSNQPQHF.

The gene calls are TRBV5-8 and TRBJ2-7; 13 positions agree with TRBD2. Germline lookup yields CDR1 SGHTS and CDR2 YDEGEE. V shed 4 bases and J 4 bases; nucleotides not matched to a gene: 5. CDR3 size: 15 residues. For the CDR3, the DNA is TGTGCCAGCAGCAGGACTAGCGGGAGTAGATACGAGCAGTACTTC. Its translation: CASSRTSGSRYEQYF.

This clonotype has just a few counts. In DNA, the CDR3 is TGTGCCAGCAGCGAAGGGCGCAATCAGCCCCAGCATTTT. Translated, it gives CASSEGRNQPQHF. V gene TRBV7-2 combines with J gene TRBJ1-5; D not certain. Trimming left V 5 bases short and J 2 bases short, with 7 bases between. CDR1 SGHTA and CDR2 FQGNSA come from the germline V gene. The CDR3 totals 13 residues.

There are a few counts of this clonotype. V usage is TRBV3-1 and J usage is TRBJ2-7; 12 bases match TRBD2. The V segment lost 6 bases and the J segment 5 bases; nucleotides outside the gene matches: 2. CDR1 is LGHDT and CDR2 is YNNKEL in the germline V gene (reference sequence). There are 13 residues in the CDR3. The DNA of the CDR3 is TGTGCCAGCAGGACTAGCGGGAGCCACGAGCAGTACTTC. This sequence encodes CASRTSGSHEQYF.